This T cell receptor (beta chain) stems from a study of shared clonotypes between healthy human individuals. Study summary: Donors had three CD4 naive, three CD4 memory, two CD8 naive and one CD8 memory plate apiece. Overall study findings and caveats: Generation probabilities were higher for clonotypes shared across all four sorted-subset donors than for unshared ones. Only blood was sampled; tissue repertoires likely differ. Naive subsets tended to show greater estimated richness than memory subsets.

This CDR3 has 20 residues. Germline assignment: CDR1 ENHRY and CDR2 SYGVKD. With 0 bases clipped from V and 0 bases from J, the junction kept 11 bases outside the gene matches. A note on this clone: The antigen remains undetermined.

The repertoire was sequenced with immunoSEQ multiplex PCR; TCRdb's copy has only in-frame clones and lacks some. The table lists about 2.4 million clones, around nine tenths of them singletons, with around 0.14% in the top ten. Sequenced sample: naive CD4+ T cells sorted from blood. Subset noted: CD45RA+ positively selected. This clonotype was obtained from a young man in good health. The chain uses TRBV10-3 and TRBJ2-1; 10 nucleotides match TRBD2. The CDR3 coding sequence is TGTGCCATCAGTGAGTCTTTTCCCCAGCGGGAGGGCTTCTCCTACAATGAGCAGTTCTTC. It yields the protein CAISESFPQREGFSYNEQFF.